This TCR beta chain was recorded in a study of vaccination effects on CD4 cells after COVID-19. The method was immunoSEQ multiplex PCR; TCRdb's version includes in-frame clones alone and lacks a portion of them. The sample consists of roughly 45,000 clones, roughly four fifths of them appearing once. Concerning this clone: What it binds is not known.

ViraFEST expansion of antigen-specific CD4+ T cells with viral peptide pools preceded sequencing. CD4+ T cells were isolated after around ten days of culture. This person caught SARS-CoV-2 sometime from March to December 2020, and PCR testing confirmed the infection. V dropped 3 bases and J dropped 10 bases, with 22 bases sitting between them. CDR1 is LGHNT and CDR2 is FRNRAP in the germline V gene. The CDR3 has 16 amino acids. The source of this sequence is a human donor who had a prior SARS-CoV-2 infection. The chain is built from TRBV12-5 and TRBJ2-1, with D tentatively TRBD1 (5 bases). The input for sequencing was CD4+ T cells from PBMCs cultured with a peptide pool, taken before COVID-19 vaccination. CDR3 region: CASGFDRQLGLMEQFF. The CDR3 nucleotides are TGTGCTAGTGGTTTTGACAGACAGTTGGGGCTGATGGAGCAGTTCTTC.